This T cell receptor (beta chain) was recorded in a study of PD-L1 blockade in urothelial cancer. Overall study: Median T cell yield from blood was approximately 150,000.

This sample's time point: pretreatment peripheral blood. Some clones are missing from TCRdb's copy, which holds only in-frame ones; the method was immunoSEQ multiplex PCR. The sample includes about 56,000 clones, 65% to 90% of them seen just once. V dropped 8 bases and J dropped 10 bases, with 14 bases sitting between them. Germline V lookup: CDR1 SNHLY, CDR2 FYNNEI. The length of the CDR3 is 11 residues. The sequence came from a man between 65 and 85 years old with urothelial cancer. The chain couples TRBV2 to TRBJ1-1; a weak D match, TRBD1 (6 bases). This specimen consisted of PBMCs, obtained around atezolizumab (anti-PD-L1) treatment. CDR3: CASYRDKVAFF. CDR3 in DNA: TGTGCCAGCTACAGGGACAAGGTAGCTTTCTTT.